This T cell receptor (beta chain) came from a study of T cells in Graves' hyperthyroidism and ophthalmopathy. This CDR3 comprises 14 residues. Germline CDR1 is SGDLS and CDR2 is YYNGEE. V was pared by 0 bases and J by 6 bases, with 4 bases of the junction left unmatched. Using RNA transcripts as the source, TCR beta CDR3 regions were amplified. The HTBI primer set was used in a first-round RT-PCR of the TCR CDR3. TCRdb called the multiplex PCR reads again in MiXCR, with one record for every CDR3 protein. There are over 700,000 distinct CDR3 sequences in the sample; roughly 37% occur only once, and roughly 8.3% lies in the top ten. This clonotype came up a few times. The antigen remains unidentified. Findings of the study overall: Within blood appeared most thyroid clonotypes that had expanded above 0.001.

The specimen sequenced was blood. The receptor's source is a man between 18 and 35 years old with Graves' hyperthyroidism. V usage is TRBV9 and J usage is TRBJ2-7, with 9 bases that match TRBD1. CDR3 region: CASSVGTGEIEQYF. The CDR3 DNA follows: TGTGCCAGCAGCGTAGGGACAGGGGAGATCGAGCAGTACTTC.